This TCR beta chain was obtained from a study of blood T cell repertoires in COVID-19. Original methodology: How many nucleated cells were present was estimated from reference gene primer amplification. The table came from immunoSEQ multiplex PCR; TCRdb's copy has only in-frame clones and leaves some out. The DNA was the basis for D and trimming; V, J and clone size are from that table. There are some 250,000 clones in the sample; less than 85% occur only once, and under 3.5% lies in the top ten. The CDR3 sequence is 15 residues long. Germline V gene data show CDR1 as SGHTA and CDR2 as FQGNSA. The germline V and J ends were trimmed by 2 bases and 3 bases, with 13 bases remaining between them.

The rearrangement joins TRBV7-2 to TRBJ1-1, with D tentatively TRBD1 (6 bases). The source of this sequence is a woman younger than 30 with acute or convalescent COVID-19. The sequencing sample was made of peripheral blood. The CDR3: CASSLFWSGDTEAFF. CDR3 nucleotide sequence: TGTGCCAGCAGCTTATTTTGGTCAGGGGACACTGAAGCTTTCTTT.